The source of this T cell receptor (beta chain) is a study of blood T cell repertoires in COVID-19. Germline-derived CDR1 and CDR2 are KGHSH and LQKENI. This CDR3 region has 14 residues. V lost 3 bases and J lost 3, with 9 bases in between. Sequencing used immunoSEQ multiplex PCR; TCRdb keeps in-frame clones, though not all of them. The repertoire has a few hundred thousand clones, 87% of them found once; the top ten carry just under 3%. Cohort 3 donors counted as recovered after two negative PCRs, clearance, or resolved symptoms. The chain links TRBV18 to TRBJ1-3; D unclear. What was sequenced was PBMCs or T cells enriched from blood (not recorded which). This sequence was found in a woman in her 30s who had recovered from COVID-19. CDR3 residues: CASSPYVVGNTIYF. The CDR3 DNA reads TGTGCCAGCTCACCCTACGTAGTTGGAAACACCATATATTTT. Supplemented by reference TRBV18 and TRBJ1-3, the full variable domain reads NAGVMQNPRHLVRRRGQEARLRCSPMKGHSHVYWYRQLPEEGLKFMVYLQKENIIDESGMPKERFSAEFPKEGPSILRIQQVVRGDSAAYFCASSPYVVGNTIYFGEGSWLTVV.